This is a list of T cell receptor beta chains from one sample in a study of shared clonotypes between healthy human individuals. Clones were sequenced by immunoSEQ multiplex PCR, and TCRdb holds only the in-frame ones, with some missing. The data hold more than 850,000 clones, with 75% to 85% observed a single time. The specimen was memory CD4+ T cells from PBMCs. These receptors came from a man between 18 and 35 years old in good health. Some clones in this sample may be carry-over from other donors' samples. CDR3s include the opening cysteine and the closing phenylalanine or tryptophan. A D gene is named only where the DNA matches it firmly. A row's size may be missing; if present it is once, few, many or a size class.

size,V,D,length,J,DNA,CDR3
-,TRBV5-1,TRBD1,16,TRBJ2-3,TGCGCCAGCAGTAACACCCGGGACAGGGGCACAGATACGCAGTATTTT,CASSNTRDRGTDTQYF
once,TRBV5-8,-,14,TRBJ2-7,TGTGCCAGCAGCTTGCAGCGGAGCTCCTACGAGCAGTACTTC,CASSLQRSSYEQYF
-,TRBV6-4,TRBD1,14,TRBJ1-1,TGTGCCAGCAGTGACTCGATTGAGACAGGGAGAGCTTTCTTT,CASSDSIETGRAFF
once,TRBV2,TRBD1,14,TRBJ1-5,TGTGCCAGCAGTGCTCAGCAGGGGGGCCAGCCCCAGCATTTT,CASSAQQGGQPQHF
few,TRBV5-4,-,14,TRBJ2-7,TGTGCCAGCAGTTCTGCGGAGGGGAGGTACGAGCAGTACTTC,CASSSAEGRYEQYF
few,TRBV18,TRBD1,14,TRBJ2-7,TGTGCCAGCTCACCAGGGACAGCTACCTACGAGCAGTACTTC,CASSPGTATYEQYF
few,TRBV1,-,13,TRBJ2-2,TGCACCAGCAGCCAGGACGTAACCGGGGAGCTGTTTTTT,CTSSQDVTGELFF
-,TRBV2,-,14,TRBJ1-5,TGTGCCAGCAGGATGGGGGGCAACAATCAGCCCCAGCATTTT,CASRMGGNNQPQHF
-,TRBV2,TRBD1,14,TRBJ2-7,TGTGCCAGCAAACCGGGACAGCAAGATTACGAGCAGTACTTC,CASKPGQQDYEQYF
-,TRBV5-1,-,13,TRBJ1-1,TGCGCCAGCAGCTTGGTGTCCAACACTGAAGCTTTCTTT,CASSLVSNTEAFF
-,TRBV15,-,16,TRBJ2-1,TGTGCCACCAGCAGAGATCGGCCAGACTGGGGGGAAGAGCAGTTCTTC,CATSRDRPDWGEEQFF
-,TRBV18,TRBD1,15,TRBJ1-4,TGTGCCAGCTCACCCACGACAGGGGGTAATGAAAAACTGTTTTTT,CASSPTTGGNEKLFF
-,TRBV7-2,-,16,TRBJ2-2,TGTGCCAGCAGCTTATTGGGTAACAAAGATGCCGGGGAGCTGTTTTTT,CASSLLGNKDAGELFF
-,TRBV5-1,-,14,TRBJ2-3,TGCGCCAGCAGCTTGTCGGCTAGCACAGATACGCAGTATTTT,CASSLSASTDTQYF
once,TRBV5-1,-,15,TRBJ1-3,TGCGCCAGCAGCTTGTGGGGGGCATCTGGAAACACCATATATTTT,CASSLWGASGNTIYF
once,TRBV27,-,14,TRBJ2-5,TGTGCCAGCAGGCCTTTCGGGGGCCAAGAGACCCAGTACTTC,CASRPFGGQETQYF
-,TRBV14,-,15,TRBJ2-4,TGTGCCAGCAGCAAGACGACTGTGGCCAAAAACATTCAGTACTTC,CASSKTTVAKNIQYF
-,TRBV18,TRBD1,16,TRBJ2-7,TGTGCCAGCTCACCACAGTCGGGACAGGGGTCCTACGAGCAGTACTTC,CASSPQSGQGSYEQYF